This TCR beta chain derives from a study of control samples from healthy donors and cancer patients (dated by TCRdb to 2019 to 2021). This clone was observed a handful of times. It lacks a known antigen. Base qualities are not recorded, but no much larger clone differs from it by a single base. CDR1 and CDR2, per the germline V gene, are SGDLS and YYNGEE. The CDR3 measures 16 amino acids from cysteine to phenylalanine. This entry keeps only the CDR3 DNA: 48 bases, framed from base 1. A distance of 22 bases separates the germline ends of V and J, which lose 8 bases and 4 bases respectively. The library was built by means of the immunoSEQ multiplex PCR assay. TCRdb obtained this table from immuneACCESS and retained in-frame rearrangements with V and J assigned. These tables miss some clones; where compared with another copy, unresolved V genes account for less than half of the shortfall, and the remainder is unexplained. The sample table lists about 77,000 clones, around 94% of them with a count of one. Jointly, the top ten make up 5.8% of the sample.

Sequenced material: blood. The TCR originated in a woman aged 55-75 years in good health. This sequence uses TRBV9 and TRBJ2-1, with the D gene tentatively TRBD1 or TRBD2, based on 5 matching bases in each. The CDR3 is CASQPGPGRAYNEQFF. The nucleotides are TGTGCCAGTCAACCGGGGCCGGGAAGAGCATACAATGAGCAGTTCTTC.